These 9 T cell receptor beta chains share one sample of origin, sequenced in a study of spatial heterogeneity in lung cancer. MiXCR, run by TCRdb on the 5' RACE reads, gives a single entry per CDR3 protein. There are fewer than 60,000 distinct CDR3 sequences in the sample; about 7.4% occur only once, and over 30% lies in the top ten. Time point described: blood at routine non-recurrence follow-up after resection. Whole RNA was taken from tumor, nontumor lung or frozen PBMC; it was then sequenced unsorted. The input for sequencing was PBMCs, taken at follow-up. These receptor sequences come from a female donor with early-stage non-small cell lung cancer.

This clonotype was detected a few times. The V call is TRBV9, the J call TRBJ2-1; 7 bases agree with TRBD1. J lost 2 bases, V lost 6 bases, and 8 bases had no gene match. Germline loops: CDR1 SGDLS, CDR2 YYNGEE. CDR3 size: 15 residues. The CDR3 here is CASTMTGSAYNEQFF. The CDR3 nucleotides are TGTGCCAGCACTATGACAGGGAGCGCCTACAATGAGCAGTTCTTC.

This clonotype has at least ten counts. The gene calls are TRBV20-1 and TRBJ2-1, with D unclear. CDR1 is DFQATT, CDR2 SNEGSKA, per germline (reference sequence). Trimming removed 4 bases at V and 4 bases at J, with 11 bases between. This CDR3 is built from 13 residues. The CDR3 bases are TGCAGTGCTACACCGGGCAAATACAATGAGCAGTTCTTC. Translated: CSATPGKYNEQFF.

This clonotype was observed many times. The J gene is TRBJ2-1, the V gene TRBV10-3; no clear D. The germline V gene encodes CDR1 ENHRY and CDR2 SYGVKD. The germline V and J ends were trimmed by 6 bases and 4 bases, with 13 bases remaining between them. This CDR3 spans 14 amino acids. The CDR3 DNA follows: TGTGCCATCAGATCGCAGGTCGATTACAATGAGCAGTTCTTC. Amino acids: CAIRSQVDYNEQFF.

This clonotype was seen at least ten times. The chain recombines TRBV27 with TRBJ1-1; D is unclear. V was pared by 3 bases and J by 2 bases, with 7 bases between. The germline V gene has CDR1 MNHEY and CDR2 SMNVEV (reference sequence). The CDR3 runs 13 residues. CDR3 sequence reads: CASSLYRNTEAFF. The CDR3 coding sequence is TGTGCCAGCAGTTTGTACAGAAACACTGAAGCTTTCTTT.

V and J are TRBV3-1 and TRBJ2-2, with D hard to call. The CDR3 has 11 amino acids. V lost 2 bases and J 8 bases, leaving 3 bases between the germline ends. Germline V gene data show CDR1 as LGHDT and CDR2 as YNNKEL (reference sequence). CDR3 nucleotide sequence: TGTGCCAGCAGCCAAAGGGGGGAGCTGTTTTTT. Protein product: CASSQRGELFF.

The table lists this clonotype with a few counts. The chain carries TRBV20-1 and TRBJ1-5, with D possibly matching TRBD1 (6 bases). V was cut by 8 bases and J by 0 bases, with 14 bases left in between. Germline V lookup: CDR1 DFQATT, CDR2 SNEGSKA (reference sequence). This CDR3 comprises 14 residues. The CDR3 region is CSTYTGFSNQPQHF. The CDR3 nucleotides read TGCAGTACCTACACAGGGTTTAGCAATCAGCCCCAGCATTTT.

In this sample, this clonotype turned up many times. The rearrangement links TRBV4-3 to TRBJ1-2, with TRBD1 matching over 10 bases. Germline lookup yields CDR1 LGHNA and CDR2 YSLEER. Trimming removed 1 base from V and 0 bases from J; junction bases left unmatched: 5. The CDR3 runs 17 residues. The CDR3 spells CASSQAGTGDTNYGYTF. The CDR3, as DNA: TGCGCCAGCAGCCAAGCCGGGACAGGGGATACTAACTATGGCTACACCTTC.

This clonotype was observed many times. The genes are TRBV28 and TRBJ2-1; TRBD1 agrees at 9 bases. Germline V gene data show CDR1 as MDHEN and CDR2 as SYDVKM. This CDR3 is 14 amino acids long. Trimming cost V 9 bases and J 3 bases; bases outside gene matches: 6. The CDR3 DNA reads TGTGCCAGTTGGGGACAGGGCGACTACAATGAGCAGTTCTTC. It encodes CASWGQGDYNEQFF.

This clonotype was detected a few times. V gene TRBV5-4 combines with J gene TRBJ2-7; the match to TRBD2 covers 7 bases. CDR1 and CDR2 (germline): SGHNT, YYREEE (reference sequence). J gave up 6 bases and V 1 base, and 13 bases lay outside the gene matches. The CDR3 sequence is 16 residues long. The CDR3 bases are TGTGCCAGCAGCTTGAGTGTCAGCGGGGCCTCCACCGAGCAGTACTTC. As protein: CASSLSVSGASTEQYF.